The 7 T cell receptor beta chains presented below share a single source sample, sequenced in a study of cytomegalovirus exposure and HLA in healthy donors (dated 2017 in TCRdb). Libraries came from the immunoSEQ multiplex PCR assay. A mixture of 60 forward primers for TCR Vbeta segments and 13 reverse primers for TCR Jbeta segments was used in the multiplex PCR. Held by TCRdb, this immuneACCESS table contains in-frame sequences only and omits some clones. Under half of the omission traces to an unresolved V gene where checked; the cause of the rest is unknown. The sample table records 150,000 or so clones; around 86% of these occur just once. The leading ten clones occupy around 4.1% of the sample. Sequenced sample: PBMCs. All receptors derive from a man over 45 in good health and CMV-seropositive.

This sequence joins TRBV7-3 and TRBJ2-3; 11 nucleotides line up with TRBD2. The CDR3 loop spans 17 amino acids. The germline gives CDR1 SGHTA, CDR2 FQGTGA. Unmatched junction bases numbered 9, after V lost 2 bases and J lost 5 bases. CDR3 sequence: CASSLGRASGGKDTQYF. As DNA, the CDR3 is TGTGCCAGCAGCTTAGGGAGGGCTAGCGGGGGGAAAGATACGCAGTATTTT.

The gene calls are TRBV4-1 and TRBJ2-1; possibly TRBD2 for D (5 bases). This CDR3 has 13 residues. Trimming cost V 6 bases and J 4 bases, with 10 bases left between them. CDR1 and CDR2 (germline): MGHRA, YSYEKL. The CDR3 loop is CASRPGNYNEQFF. CDR3 coding DNA: TGCGCCAGCAGACCCGGGAATTACAATGAGCAGTTCTTC.

The chain carries TRBV5-1 and TRBJ2-3; TRBD2 matches at 9 bases. The CDR3 consists of 16 residues. J lost 6 bases, V lost 4 bases, and 12 bases had no gene match. Germline CDR1 and CDR2: SGHRS and YFSETQ. CDR3 region: CASSPDRRGGADTQYF. The CDR3 region has the DNA TGCGCCAGCAGCCCGGATCGGCGGGGGGGCGCTGATACGCAGTATTTT.

CDR3 sequence (DNA): TGTGCCAGCAGTGTCCAAGCCGGGACAACTAATGAAAAACTGTTTTTT. Amino acid sequence: CASSVQAGTTNEKLFF. This chain uses TRBV28 with TRBJ1-4; no clear D gene. There are 16 residues in the CDR3. V gave up 5 bases and J gave up 0 bases, with 13 bases separating them. In germline, CDR1 is MDHEN, CDR2 SYDVKM.

The CDR3 region has the DNA TGCGCCAGCAGCCAAACGCAGCGGGGGGGTAGGGGCGAGCAGTACTTC. Its protein is CASSQTQRGGRGEQYF. The V gene is TRBV4-3, the J gene TRBJ2-7; 10 bases match TRBD2. V lost 2 bases, J lost 6 bases, and 10 bases stayed unmatched. Germline values: CDR1 LGHNA, CDR2 YSLEER. The CDR3 is 16 amino acids.

The chain uses TRBV7-3 and TRBJ2-3; 8 bases agree with TRBD2. V shed 5 bases and J 4 bases; nucleotides not matched to a gene: 8. The CDR3 runs 15 residues. The germline V gene has CDR1 SGHTA and CDR2 FQGTGA. DNA of the CDR3: TGTGCCAGCAGCCAAACCGGGACTAGGGCAGATACGCAGTATTTT. It specifies CASSQTGTRADTQYF.

CDR3 in amino acids: CASSYQDTQYF. The DNA of the CDR3 is TGTGCCAGCAGTTATCAAGATACGCAGTATTTT. This chain connects TRBV6-6 to TRBJ2-3; D is unclear. Trimming removed 3 bases from V and 5 bases from J, with 3 bases in between. Germline V lookup: CDR1 MNHNY, CDR2 SVGAGI (reference sequence). This CDR3 is 11 amino acids long.